The 31 T cell receptor beta chains below come from one sample, sequenced in a study of blood T cell repertoires in COVID-19. TCRdb's table, derived via immunoSEQ multiplex PCR, lists solely in-frame clones and lacks some. The sample carries about 290,000 clones, about 85% recorded once. The sequenced sample was peripheral blood. The receptors shown here come from a woman aged 45-60 years with active or convalescent COVID-19.

The chain joins TRBV7-6 to TRBJ2-7, with TRBD1 matching over 9 bases. V trimming: 5 bases; J trimming: 5 bases; junction bases outside the gene matches: 7. Per germline, CDR1 SGHVS and CDR2 FNYEAQ. CDR3 length equals 14 residues. The CDR3 DNA reads as TGTGCCAGCAGCATCGGGACAGGGAGGGACGAGCAGTACTTC. As protein: CASSIGTGRDEQYF.

The chain uses TRBV30 and TRBJ1-2; 12 bases map to TRBD1. Germline V gives CDR1 GTSNPN, CDR2 SVGIG (reference sequence). The CDR3 length is 14 residues. After removal of 3 bases from V and 2 bases from J, the junction contained 1 base not matched to a gene. CDR3 coding DNA: TGTGCCTGGAGAGGGACAGGGGGCAACTATGGCTACACCTTC. This sequence encodes CAWRGTGGNYGYTF. Complete variable domain (other parts from reference TRBV30 and TRBJ1-2): SQTIHQWPATLVQPVGSPLSLECTVEGTSNPNLYWYRQAAGRGLQLLFYSVGIGQISSEVPQNLSASRPQDRQFILSSKKLLLSDSGFYLCAWRGTGGNYGYTFGSGTRLTVV.

The rearrangement uses TRBV30 and TRBJ1-1, with 8 bases aligning to TRBD1. V gave up 8 bases and J gave up 0 bases; unmatched junction bases: 11. CDR3 length: 15 residues. Per germline, CDR1 GTSNPN and CDR2 SVGIG (reference sequence). The CDR3 sequence is CAANEYRGVNTEAFF. The CDR3 bases are TGTGCCGCGAACGAGTACAGGGGGGTGAACACTGAAGCTTTCTTT.

The chain has TRBV6-5 and TRBJ1-5; D is unresolved. The CDR3 sequence is 13 residues long. The ends were cut back, 0 bases at V and 6 bases at J, with 6 bases in the middle. Germline CDR1 is MNHEY and CDR2 is SVGAGI. This CDR3 is CASSYSRIQPQHF. The CDR3 DNA reads as TGTGCCAGCAGTTACTCCAGAATTCAGCCCCAGCATTTT.

The chain carries TRBV3-1 (or the pseudogene TRBV3-2) and TRBJ2-6, with D perhaps matching TRBD1 (6 bases). The CDR3 extends over 16 amino acids. From germline, CDR1 is LGHDT and CDR2 YNNKEL (reference sequence). Trimming cost V 5 bases and J 4 bases, with 15 bases left between them. The CDR3 DNA sequence: TGTGCCAGCAGCTCAACAGGGCTTACAGGGGCCAACGTCCTGACTTTC. This translates into CASSSTGLTGANVLTF.

The rearrangement links TRBV13 to TRBJ2-5; 7 positions agree with TRBD1. Trimming at V came to 0 bases and at J to 4 bases, leaving 5 bases not matched to a gene. Germline V lookup: CDR1 PRHDT, CDR2 FYEKMQ (reference sequence). This CDR3 contains 15 residues. The CDR3 bases are TGTGCCAGCAGCTTAGGCCTAGGACAGGTAGAGACCCAGTACTTC. This encodes CASSLGLGQVETQYF.

This clone was found a few times. This chain connects TRBV5-4 to TRBJ2-6; TRBD1 matches at 8 bases. Germline V gene data show CDR1 as SGHNT and CDR2 as YYREEE (reference sequence). The CDR3 runs to 16 residues. V shed 9 bases, J shed 0 bases, and the junction held 8 bases outside the gene matches. CDR3 residues: CATRTGRFSGANVLTF. The DNA of the CDR3 is TGTGCCACCAGGACAGGGCGATTCTCTGGGGCCAACGTCCTGACTTTC.

This CDR3 reads CATSDFKSAAQHF. As DNA, the CDR3 is TGTGCCACCAGTGATTTTAAGTCTGCGGCCCAGCATTTT. The chain is built from TRBV24-1 and TRBJ1-5, with D uncertain. The V gene lost 1 base and the J gene lost 11 bases, with 11 bases spanning the gap. The CDR3 runs to 13 residues. CDR1 is KGHDR and CDR2 is SFDVKD in the germline V gene.

The count of this clone is one. The chain carries TRBV28 and TRBJ1-1; D is unclear. CDR3 length: 18 residues. V was cut by 3 bases and J by 1 base, with 21 bases left in between. From germline, CDR1 is MDHEN and CDR2 SYDVKM. CDR3 bases: TGTGCCAGCAGTTTTCGGAGTAGAGTGAAGTTAAGGAACACTGAAGCTTTCTTT. This translates into CASSFRSRVKLRNTEAFF.

This chain connects TRBV5-4 to TRBJ2-7; D possibly corresponds to TRBD2 (5 bases). With 5 bases removed from V and 3 bases from J, the gap between germline ends came to 30 bases. Per germline, CDR1 SGHNT and CDR2 YYREEE (reference sequence). The CDR3 extends over 19 amino acids. The CDR3 loop is CASRERPEAAFDFHYEQYF. The CDR3, as DNA: TGTGCCAGCAGGGAGAGGCCGGAGGCAGCCTTTGACTTTCACTACGAGCAGTACTTC.

The CDR3 nucleotides read TGTGCCACCAGCAGGGGCTTTTCCTATGGCTACACCTTC. Its protein is CATSRGFSYGYTF. The rearrangement links TRBV15 to TRBJ1-2, with no clear D. The CDR3 has 13 residues. Trimming took off 3 bases at V and 4 bases at J, with 9 bases between the two ends. Germline V lookup: CDR1 LNHNV, CDR2 YYDKDF (reference sequence).

This chain joins TRBV5-6 and TRBJ1-5; weak D call: TRBD1 (5 bases). Germline values: CDR1 SGHDT, CDR2 YYEEEE. The germline V and J ends were trimmed by 0 bases and 7 bases, with 8 bases remaining between them. The CDR3 is 13 amino acids. DNA for the CDR3: TGTGCCAGCAGCTTGGCCGGGGGGCAGCCCCAGCATTTT. Its protein is CASSLAGGQPQHF.

The rearrangement uses TRBV7-8 and TRBJ1-1, with 9 bases identical to TRBD1. The CDR3 totals 15 residues. Germline V gives CDR1 SGHVS, CDR2 FQNEAQ. V gave up 4 bases and J gave up 3 bases; unmatched junction bases: 6. The CDR3 protein is CASSSGQGSDTEAFF. As DNA, the CDR3 is TGTGCCAGCAGCTCAGGACAGGGGTCGGACACTGAAGCTTTCTTT.

V gene TRBV2 combines with J gene TRBJ2-3; 7 bases match TRBD2. CDR1 is SNHLY and CDR2 is FYNNEI in the germline V gene. This CDR3 spans 16 amino acids. Trimming cost V 5 bases and J 1 base; bases outside gene matches: 9. The CDR3 DNA is TGTGCCAGCAGTCCCCGGGCTAGCGGACGCACAGATACGCAGTATTTT. As protein: CASSPRASGRTDTQYF.

The chain carries TRBV28 and TRBJ1-4; 9 nucleotides align to TRBD1. The germline CDR1 and CDR2 sequences are MDHEN and SYDVKM. With 6 bases clipped from V and 4 bases from J, the junction kept 9 bases outside the gene matches. This CDR3 is 16 amino acids long. The CDR3 loop reads CASRPDRGWGNEKLFF. DNA of the CDR3: TGTGCCAGCAGACCGGACAGGGGCTGGGGTAATGAAAAACTGTTTTTT.

The chain recombines TRBV19 with TRBJ1-4, with 8 bases aligning to TRBD1. The CDR3 has 15 residues. Germline V gene sequence: CDR1 LNHDA, CDR2 SQIVND (reference sequence). After removal of 8 bases from V and 0 bases from J, the junction contained 5 bases not matched to a gene. The CDR3 here is CASSTGGATNEKLFF. The DNA for the CDR3 is TGTGCCAGTTCTACAGGGGGGGCAACTAATGAAAAACTGTTTTTT.

The chain has TRBV21-1 and TRBJ2-5; the table's D call of TRBD2 was not tested on the DNA. TRBV21-1 is shown as a pseudogene. CDR3 length: 17 amino acids. The CDR3 is CASSEGGSGRTQETQYF. The CDR3 DNA follows: TGTGCCAGCAGCGAAGGGGGGAGCGGGAGAACCCAAGAGACCCAGTACTTC.

This clone appeared once. The rearrangement uses TRBV6-4 and TRBJ1-2; TRBD1 aligns across 9 bases. Germline loops: CDR1 MRHNA, CDR2 SNTAGT. The CDR3 consists of 13 residues. Trimming at V came to 6 bases and at J to 8 bases, leaving 7 bases not matched to a gene. Written as DNA, the CDR3 is TGTGCCAGCAGCCTCGGGACAGGGAGAGGCTACACCTTC. It specifies CASSLGTGRGYTF.

The chain joins TRBV2 to TRBJ1-6; TRBD1 might be the D (6 bases). The CDR3 runs 17 residues. CDR1 is SNHLY, CDR2 FYNNEI, per germline. Trimming removed 7 bases from V and 6 bases from J, with 22 bases in between. The CDR3 spells CASTGTLSRQGNSPLHF. CDR3 nucleotide sequence: TGTGCCAGCACCGGGACATTATCTCGGCAGGGTAATTCACCCCTCCACTTT.

The gene calls are TRBV28 and TRBJ2-7, with D unresolved. Germline loops: CDR1 MDHEN, CDR2 SYDVKM. V was cut by 5 bases and J by 2 bases, with 7 bases left in between. The CDR3 totals 12 residues. Here the CDR3 reads CASSVTAYEQYF. The CDR3 nucleotides read TGTGCCAGCAGTGTTACAGCCTACGAGCAGTACTTC. Variable domain in full (rest from reference TRBV28 and TRBJ2-7): DVKVTQSSRYLVKRTGEKVFLECVQDMDHENMFWYRQDPGLGLRLIYFSYDVKMKEKGDIPEGYSVSREKKERFSLILESASTNQTSMYLCASSVTAYEQYFGPGTRLTVT.

This chain connects TRBV30 to TRBJ1-2, with D possibly matching TRBD1 (6 bases). The CDR3 has 13 residues. From germline, CDR1 is GTSNPN and CDR2 SVGIG (reference sequence). V was cut by 0 bases and J by 8 bases, with 13 bases left in between. The CDR3 reads CAWSVGPGAGYTF. The CDR3 bases are TGTGCCTGGAGTGTAGGTCCAGGGGCGGGCTACACCTTC.

In its sample, this clone was seen once. The rearrangement links TRBV4-1 to TRBJ1-5; TRBD1 aligns across 7 bases. The germline V gene encodes CDR1 MGHRA and CDR2 YSYEKL. V was clipped by 1 base and J by 7 bases; unmatched bases: 4. The length of the CDR3 is 14 residues. Here the CDR3 DNA reads TGCGCCAGCAGCCAAGGACAGGGAGGCCAGCCCCAGCATTTT. Its translation: CASSQGQGGQPQHF.

This chain uses TRBV25-1 with TRBJ2-7, with a tentative D call TRBD1 (6 bases). The V gene's germline CDR1 is MGHDK and CDR2 SYGVNS. The CDR3 contains 14 residues. Between the trimmed V and J ends, which lost 4 bases and 4 bases, there was a span of 14 bases. As DNA, the CDR3 is TGTGCCAGCAGTGCCACAGGGAGAGGATACGAGCAGTACTTC. Amino acids: CASSATGRGYEQYF.

The genes are TRBV15 and TRBJ2-5; perhaps TRBD2 as D (7 bases). This CDR3 has 16 residues. Germline V lookup: CDR1 LNHNV, CDR2 YYDKDF (reference sequence). V was pared by 1 base and J by 4 bases, with 16 bases between. The CDR3 spells CATSRGLGEGVETQYF. CDR3 coding DNA: TGTGCCACCAGCAGAGGTTTAGGGGAGGGGGTAGAGACCCAGTACTTC. The variable domain in full, completed from reference TRBV15 and TRBJ2-5, reads DAMVIQNPRYQVTQFGKPVTLSCSQTLNHNVMYWYQQKSSQAPKLLFHYYDKDFNNEADTPDNFQSRRPNTSFCFLDIRSPGLGDTAMYLCATSRGLGEGVETQYFGPGTRLLVL.

The chain employs TRBV4-1 and TRBJ2-1; 8 bases align to TRBD2. The CDR3 is 19 amino acids. Germline CDR1 reads MGHRA; CDR2 reads YSYEKL. The ends lost 4 bases at V and 0 bases at J; junction bases unmatched: 14. CDR3 in amino acids: CASSRGPPGTRSSYNEQFF. CDR3 nucleotide sequence: TGCGCCAGCAGCCGAGGGCCCCCCGGGACTAGGAGCTCCTACAATGAGCAGTTCTTC.

The chain links TRBV5-4 to TRBJ2-1; D not resolved. CDR1 SGHNT and CDR2 YYREEE come from the germline V gene (reference sequence). V was pared by 5 bases and J by 4 bases, with 4 bases between. This CDR3 comprises 11 residues. CDR3 coding DNA: TGTGCCAGCAGGCGGTACAATGAGCAGTTCTTC. This translates into CASRRYNEQFF.

The chain recombines TRBV4-1 with TRBJ1-1, with TRBD1 matching over 12 bases. The CDR3 length is 19 residues. V lost 1 base to trimming and J lost 0 bases; unmatched junction nucleotides: 9. The germline V gene encodes CDR1 MGHRA and CDR2 YSYEKL. DNA of the CDR3: TGCGCCAGCAGCCAAGTAGGGACAGGGGGCAGGGAAATGAACACTGAAGCTTTCTTT. Translation: CASSQVGTGGREMNTEAFF.

V usage is TRBV7-9 and J usage is TRBJ2-3, with D perhaps matching TRBD1 (6 bases). V lost 3 bases, J lost 2 bases, and 15 bases lay in between. Per the germline V gene, CDR1 is SEHNR and CDR2 is FQNEAQ (reference sequence). The CDR3 runs to 16 residues. DNA of the CDR3: TGTGCCAGCAGCTTTGGACTTACAGGGATCACAGATACGCAGTATTTT. Translating it yields CASSFGLTGITDTQYF. Looking up the rest from reference TRBV7-9 and TRBJ2-3 gives the full variable domain: DTGVSQNPRHKITKRGQNVTFRCDPISEHNRLYWYRQTLGQGPEFLTYFQNEAQLEKSRLLSDRFSAERPKGSFSTLEIQRTEQGDSAMYLCASSFGLTGITDTQYFGPGTRLTVL.

This sequence joins TRBV24-1 and TRBJ1-2; 8 bases are shared with TRBD1. The CDR3 sequence is 17 residues long. CDR1 is KGHDR and CDR2 is SFDVKD in the germline V gene. V shed 0 bases, J shed 3 bases, and the junction held 8 bases outside the gene matches. Here the CDR3 reads CATSDLWTGFKDYGYTF. For the CDR3, the DNA is TGTGCCACCAGTGATTTGTGGACAGGGTTTAAAGACTATGGCTACACCTTC.

The chain combines TRBV7-8 with TRBJ2-7; no definite D call. The CDR3 contains 11 residues. V dropped 5 bases and J dropped 3 bases, with 5 bases sitting between them. Per the germline V gene, CDR1 is SGHVS and CDR2 is FQNEAQ. The CDR3 reads CASSHSYEQYF. The CDR3, as DNA: TGTGCCAGCAGCCACAGCTACGAGCAGTACTTC.

This clone occurred once. V usage is TRBV5-1 and J usage is TRBJ2-2; 7 bases align to TRBD2. Trimming at V came to 1 base and at J to 6 bases, leaving 6 bases not matched to a gene. The CDR3 has 15 residues. Germline V CDR1 and CDR2: SGHRS, YFSETQ. CDR3 sequence (DNA): TGCGCCAGCAGCTTGCGAGCAGCGGGGCCCGGGGAGCTGTTTTTT. Its translation is CASSLRAAGPGELFF.